A single sample gave rise to the 25 T cell receptor beta chains below, sequenced in a study of post-analysis software for immune sequencing data. General observations from the study: Five or six TRBV segments were more frequent in patients than controls; TRBV5-6, TRBV5-1 and TRBV20-1 belonged to this group.

TCR beta cDNA libraries had unique molecular identifiers. TCRdb re-derived calls from the PCR reads in MiXCR, one entry per CDR3 protein. In the table there are 500,000 to 600,000 distinct CDR3 sequences, 44% of which are singletons. No antigen has been identified for these receptors. The sample consisted of blood. The origin of the receptors is a girl aged 5 to 17 with multiple sclerosis.

This clonotype was seen a few times. One end of the junction varies from germline; a read error may be responsible. The CDR3 reads CASGGSFQEAQYF. In nucleotides, the CDR3 is TGTGCCAGCGGGGGGAGCTTTCAAGAGGCCCAGTACTTC. The rearrangement uses TRBV12-3 or TRBV12-4 and TRBJ2-5; TRBD2 is a possible D gene (6 bases). This CDR3 has 13 residues.

The chain uses TRBV9 and TRBJ2-1; 8 bases are a match to TRBD1. The last part of the DNA fits TRBJ2-7 better; the J call may be wrong. The CDR3 is 15 residues long. Looked up from germline, CDR1 is SGDLS and CDR2 is YYNGEE. This CDR3 is CASSPGGKSYNEQYF. The CDR3 DNA is TGTGCCAGCAGCCCAGGGGGCAAGTCCTACAATGAGCAGTACTTC.

The V gene is TRBV6-1, the J gene TRBJ2-2; possible D gene TRBD1, 6 bases. V shed 10 bases and J shed 3 bases, with 18 bases lying between them. This CDR3 has 15 amino acids. CDR1 is MNHNS and CDR2 is SASEGT in the germline V gene. The CDR3 spells CATRQGRGDTGELFF. CDR3 DNA: TGTGCCACCCGGCAGGGGCGAGGGGACACCGGGGAGCTGTTTTTT.

This chain's CDR3 is CASSEGWLEGTDTQYF. CDR3 bases: TGCGCCAGCAGCGAGGGTTGGCTCGAGGGGACAGATACGCAGTATTTT. The genes are TRBV5-1 and TRBJ2-3; possibly TRBD1 or TRBD2 for D (5 bases each). Germline assignment: CDR1 SGHRS and CDR2 YFSETQ. The V end was cut by 4 bases, the J end by 3 bases, with 18 bases between. This CDR3 has 16 amino acids. The variable domain in full, completed from reference TRBV5-1 and TRBJ2-3, reads KAGVTQTPRYLIKTRGQQVTLSCSPISGHRSVSWYQQTPGQGLQFLFEYFSETQRNKGNFPGRFSGRQFSNSRSEMNVSTLELGDSALYLCASSEGWLEGTDTQYFGPGTRLTVL.

V is TRBV29-1 and J is TRBJ2-7, with D hard to call. The germline gives CDR1 SQVTM, CDR2 ANQGSEA. The CDR3 is 12 amino acids. The V end lost 3 bases, the J end lost 2 bases, and 8 bases lay between the germline ends. The CDR3 region is CSVEAGPYEQYF. The CDR3 DNA sequence: TGCAGCGTTGAGGCCGGACCCTACGAGCAGTACTTC.

A few counts support this clonotype. The rearrangement joins TRBV7-2 to TRBJ2-7, with D perhaps given as TRBD1 or TRBD2 (5 bases each). Deletions cut 4 bases from V and 6 bases from J, with 19 bases between. This CDR3 region has 15 residues. Germline lookup yields CDR1 SGHTA and CDR2 FQGNSA. The CDR3 coding sequence is TGTGCCAGCAGCTCAGGTCTCAGGGAGTCCCTCGAGCAGTACTTC. It translates to CASSSGLRESLEQYF.

This chain connects TRBV7-3 to TRBJ2-3; D is uncertain. The germline V and J ends were trimmed by 6 bases and 0 bases, with 16 bases remaining between them. CDR1 and CDR2 from the germline V gene are SGHTA and FQGTGA. The length of the CDR3 is 16 residues. CDR3 region: CASSIGYGLSTDTQYF. The CDR3 DNA reads as TGTGCCAGCAGTATCGGTTACGGATTAAGCACAGATACGCAGTATTTT.

The chain carries TRBV4-1 and TRBJ2-5; no clear D gene. Germline V lookup: CDR1 MGHRA, CDR2 YSYEKL. V lost 0 bases, J lost 5 bases, and 13 bases lay in between. The CDR3 extends over 15 amino acids. In DNA, the CDR3 is TGCGCCAGCAGCCAAGATCGTTCGTCTTGGGAGACCCAGTACTTC. It yields the protein CASSQDRSSWETQYF.

The rearrangement links TRBV12-3 or TRBV12-4 to TRBJ1-5; D unclear. The CDR3 has 14 residues. The V and J ends lost 1 base and 4 bases respectively, with 8 bases between them. CDR3 protein: CASSLGAENQPQHF. CDR3 sequence (DNA): TGTGCCAGCAGTTTAGGGGCGGAAAATCAGCCCCAGCATTTT.

V and J are TRBV10-3 and TRBJ2-2; D may be TRBD1 (6 bases). CDR3 length: 17 amino acids. From germline, CDR1 is ENHRY and CDR2 SYGVKD. V lost 2 bases, J lost 5 bases, and 18 bases lay in between. CDR3 in DNA: TGTGCCATCAGTGAGAGAAGGGCAGGGGCAGGAACCGGGGAGCTGTTTTTT. Translating it yields CAISERRAGAGTGELFF.

This chain connects TRBV10-3 to TRBJ1-5; D is possibly TRBD1 (6 bases). Looked up from germline, CDR1 is ENHRY and CDR2 is SYGVKD. The CDR3 has 15 residues. Trimming stripped 10 bases from V and 2 bases from J, with 18 bases between. CDR3 protein: CATGAAEEGNQPQHF. CDR3 in DNA: TGTGCCACGGGGGCCGCAGAGGAGGGCAATCAGCCCCAGCATTTT.

Ten or more counts support this clonotype. This chain joins TRBV7-9 and TRBJ2-7, with 7 positions matching TRBD1. Per the germline V gene, CDR1 is SEHNR and CDR2 is FQNEAQ (reference sequence). Germline trimming cut 4 bases from V and 0 bases from J; bases unmatched to any gene: 6. The CDR3 is made up of 15 amino acids. This CDR3 is CASSSTTGTSYEQYF. The CDR3, as DNA: TGTGCCAGCAGCTCGACGACAGGGACCTCCTACGAGCAGTACTTC. Filled out from reference TRBV7-9 and TRBJ2-7, the complete variable domain reads DTGVSQNPRHKITKRGQNVTFRCDPISEHNRLYWYRQTLGQGPEFLTYFQNEAQLEKSRLLSDRFSAERPKGSFSTLEIQRTEQGDSAMYLCASSSTTGTSYEQYFGPGTRLTVT.

This rearrangement joins TRBV12-3 or TRBV12-4 to TRBJ1-5, with D perhaps matching TRBD1 (5 bases). The CDR3 has 13 amino acids. V was pared by 3 bases and J by 6 bases, with 9 bases between. This CDR3 is CASSFREGQPQHF. As DNA, the CDR3 is TGTGCCAGCAGTTTCAGGGAGGGTCAGCCCCAGCATTTT.

The chain carries TRBV5-1 and TRBJ2-1; D might be TRBD2 (5 bases). This CDR3 has 15 amino acids. The V gene lost 5 bases and the J gene lost 4 bases, with 16 bases spanning the gap. CDR1 is SGHRS and CDR2 is YFSETQ in the germline V gene. Written as DNA, the CDR3 is TGCGCCAGCAGGAGGGAACGGTTGAGTTACAATGAGCAGTTCTTC. Protein sequence: CASRRERLSYNEQFF.

The rearrangement joins TRBV7-2 to TRBJ2-7; 11 positions agree with TRBD2. Trimming cost V 4 bases and J 3 bases; bases outside gene matches: 5. The germline gives CDR1 SGHTA, CDR2 FQGNSA. The CDR3 contains 15 residues. DNA of the CDR3: TGTGCCAGCAGCTCACCGGGACTAGCGGACTACGAGCAGTACTTC. This encodes CASSSPGLADYEQYF.

The chain is built from TRBV29-1 and TRBJ2-3; 8 bases fit TRBD1. CDR1 is SQVTM, CDR2 ANQGSEA, per germline. The V gene end was trimmed by 6 bases and the J gene end by 2 bases; junction bases not matched to a gene: 4. The CDR3 totals 13 residues. CDR3 nucleotide sequence: TGCAGCGTCTCAGGGGGCTCCACAGATACGCAGTATTTT. It is translated as CSVSGGSTDTQYF.

This clonotype was picked up a small number of times. Its ends do not fully match the called genes, so a read error is possible. This rearrangement joins TRBV12-3 or TRBV12-4 to TRBJ2-1, with 8 bases identical to TRBD2. This CDR3 spans 15 amino acids. CDR3: CASSLGTSSYSEQFF. CDR3 DNA sequence: TGTGCCAGCAGTTTAGGGACTAGCTCCTACAGTGAGCAGTTCTTC.

The V call is TRBV5-1, the J call TRBJ1-2; TRBD1 agrees at 8 bases. Germline lookup yields CDR1 SGHRS and CDR2 YFSETQ. Trimming cost V 3 bases and J 5 bases; bases outside gene matches: 12. The CDR3 has 16 residues. This CDR3 reads CASSWKGTGLGYGYTF. CDR3 coding DNA: TGCGCCAGCAGCTGGAAGGGGACAGGTCTTGGTTATGGCTACACCTTC.

The rearrangement links TRBV7-9 to TRBJ1-4; 10 positions agree with TRBD1. This CDR3 has 14 amino acids. V lost 7 bases, J lost 7 bases, and 6 bases stayed unmatched. Per germline, CDR1 SEHNR and CDR2 FQNEAQ (reference sequence). CDR3 in amino acids: CASTTGQGREKLFF. CDR3 in DNA: TGTGCCAGCACCACGGGACAGGGGCGTGAAAAACTGTTTTTT. Full variable domain (rest looked up from reference TRBV7-9 and TRBJ1-4): DTGVSQNPRHKITKRGQNVTFRCDPISEHNRLYWYRQTLGQGPEFLTYFQNEAQLEKSRLLSDRFSAERPKGSFSTLEIQRTEQGDSAMYLCASTTGQGREKLFFGSGTQLSVL.

This chain connects TRBV10-1 to TRBJ2-2, with TRBD2 identical over 7 bases. The CDR3 contains 16 residues. Germline loops: CDR1 WNHNN, CDR2 SYGVQD (reference sequence). Trimming removed 1 base from V and 2 bases from J; junction bases left unmatched: 4. CDR3: CASSELSGANTGELFF. CDR3 bases: TGCGCCAGCAGTGAGTTGAGCGGGGCAAACACCGGGGAGCTGTTTTTT.

The chain uses TRBV27 and TRBJ2-7; D gene unclear. The V gene's germline CDR1 is MNHEY and CDR2 SMNVEV (reference sequence). CDR3 length: 11 residues. DNA for the CDR3: TGTGGGGCTGGAACGCCGTACGAGCAGTACTTC. Protein product: CGAGTPYEQYF.

This chain joins TRBV7-9 and TRBJ2-3; TRBD1 aligns across 7 bases. The V gene's germline CDR1 is SEHNR and CDR2 FQNEAQ (reference sequence). The CDR3 sequence is 14 residues long. V lost 3 bases and J lost 3; bases outside the gene matches: 3. DNA for the CDR3: TGTGCCAGCAGCTTTGGGACAGATACAGATACGCAGTATTTT. This translates into CASSFGTDTDTQYF. Complete variable domain (other parts from reference TRBV7-9 and TRBJ2-3): DTGVSQNPRHKITKRGQNVTFRCDPISEHNRLYWYRQTLGQGPEFLTYFQNEAQLEKSRLLSDRFSAERPKGSFSTLEIQRTEQGDSAMYLCASSFGTDTDTQYFGPGTRLTVL.

The rearrangement uses TRBV3-1 and TRBJ2-5; TRBD2 matches at 7 bases. There are 15 residues in the CDR3. CDR1 is LGHDT and CDR2 is YNNKEL in the germline V gene (reference sequence). The junction had 13 bases not matched to a gene; V was cut back by 7 bases and J by 5 bases. CDR3 DNA sequence: TGTGCCAGCACCGATAGCGGGCAATGGTTGGAGACCCAGTACTTC. Its protein is CASTDSGQWLETQYF.

The V call is TRBV5-1, the J call TRBJ2-3; 12 bases fit TRBD1. CDR1 and CDR2 from the germline V gene are SGHRS and YFSETQ. After removal of 3 bases from V and 4 bases from J, the junction contained 9 bases not matched to a gene. CDR3 length: 17 residues. CDR3 residues: CASSSRDRGRLPDTQYF. The CDR3 region has the DNA TGCGCCAGCAGCTCCCGGGACAGGGGGCGTTTACCAGATACGCAGTATTTT.

This chain links TRBV5-1 with TRBJ2-2; D is possibly TRBD1 or TRBD2 (6 bases each). Trimming removed 6 bases from V and 2 bases from J, with 23 bases in between. Germline CDR1 reads SGHRS; CDR2 reads YFSETQ. The CDR3 has 18 residues. The CDR3 sequence is CASTAGTLGLPNTGELFF. CDR3 nucleotide sequence: TGCGCCAGCACGGCCGGGACACTCGGACTACCAAACACCGGGGAGCTGTTTTTT.